The 7 T cell receptor beta chains below come from one sample, sequenced in a study of T cells after yellow fever vaccination. TCRdb reprocessed the 5' RACE reads with MiXCR, giving one entry per CDR3 protein. The table records more than 30,000 distinct CDR3 sequences, about 6.6% of them present only once. Specimen: PBMCs, either bulk or a sorted T-cell subset (CD4+, CD8+, memory, or dextramer-sorted; not recorded which), collected on the day of the first yellow fever vaccination. Receptor source: a man younger than 35 who received the YFV17D yellow fever vaccine.

The rearrangement links TRBV7-2 to TRBJ1-5, with unresolved D. The CDR3 is 14 amino acids. V was shortened by 5 bases and J by 6 bases, with 14 bases between the two germline ends. The germline V gene has CDR1 SGHTA and CDR2 FQGNSA. The CDR3 nucleotides read TGTGCCAGCAGCCCCGGAGTGATGGGTCAGCCCCAGCATTTT. Protein sequence: CASSPGVMGQPQHF.

This clonotype was seen at least ten times. The genes are TRBV20-1 and TRBJ2-3, with TRBD2 identical over 10 bases. CDR1 is DFQATT and CDR2 is SNEGSKA in the germline V gene (reference sequence). The J segment lost 2 bases and the V segment lost 5 bases, leaving 7 bases of the junction unmatched. The CDR3 loop spans 15 amino acids. The CDR3 nucleotides are TGCAGTGCTGTCCCTACTAGCGGGGCCACAGATACGCAGTATTTT. Encoded protein: CSAVPTSGATDTQYF.

At least ten counts were recorded for this clonotype. This chain links TRBV28 with TRBJ2-3; no reliable D call. Germline V lookup: CDR1 MDHEN, CDR2 SYDVKM. The CDR3 runs to 14 residues. V gave up 6 bases and J gave up 0 bases, with 10 bases separating them. CDR3 in DNA: TGTGCCAGCAGCCCGGAGAGTAGCACAGATACGCAGTATTTT. Its translation is CASSPESSTDTQYF. Complete variable domain (other parts from reference TRBV28 and TRBJ2-3): DVKVTQSSRYLVKRTGEKVFLECVQDMDHENMFWYRQDPGLGLRLIYFSYDVKMKEKGDIPEGYSVSREKKERFSLILESASTNQTSMYLCASSPESSTDTQYFGPGTRLTVL.

This clonotype came up many times. The J gene is TRBJ2-5, the V gene TRBV12-3 or TRBV12-4, with TRBD2 as a possible D gene (5 bases). V dropped 5 bases and J dropped 1 base, with 8 bases sitting between them. The CDR3 runs to 13 residues. The CDR3 DNA is TGTGCCAGCAGTCCCGGACTCCAAGAGACCCAGTACTTC. This translates into CASSPGLQETQYF.

This clonotype was recorded at least ten times. The J gene is TRBJ1-1, the V gene TRBV4-3; D uncertain. The CDR3 loop spans 13 amino acids. The germline V gene has CDR1 LGHNA and CDR2 YSLEER. Trimming left V 4 bases short and J 3 bases short, with 9 bases between. CDR3 region: CASSRAFDTEAFF. CDR3 sequence (DNA): TGCGCCAGCAGCCGAGCATTTGACACTGAAGCTTTCTTT.

This clonotype was observed many times. The chain uses TRBV7-2 and TRBJ2-1, with 7 bases aligning to TRBD2. The CDR3 sequence is 17 residues long. CDR1 SGHTA and CDR2 FQGNSA come from the germline V gene. V shed 5 bases and J 6 bases; nucleotides not matched to a gene: 16. The CDR3 DNA reads TGTGCCAGCAGCCCGGGGGAGGGCAACCCCCGCGCCAATGAGCAGTTCTTC. Translating gives CASSPGEGNPRANEQFF.

V gene TRBV24-1 combines with J gene TRBJ1-2, with 7 bases aligning to TRBD1. Trimming cost V 9 bases and J 4 bases; bases outside gene matches: 13. This CDR3 spans 15 amino acids. CDR1 is KGHDR and CDR2 is SFDVKD in the germline V gene. The CDR3 here is CATDALRQGLYGYTF. DNA of the CDR3: TGTGCCACCGACGCCCTTAGACAGGGACTCTATGGCTACACCTTC.